This T cell receptor (beta chain) was recovered during a study of shared clonotypes between healthy human individuals. This CDR3 region has 13 residues. Germline V CDR1 and CDR2: SNHLY, FYNNEI. The V end lost 6 bases, the J end lost 5 bases, and 13 bases lay between the germline ends. Measured with immunoSEQ multiplex PCR; TCRdb has only the in-frame clones, and not every one. In the table there are some 490,000 clones, 81% of which are singletons. The V gene is TRBV2, the J gene TRBJ2-5; tentative D call: TRBD1 (5 bases). Sequencing used PBMCs. The source of this sequence is a woman between 40 and 50 years old in good health. Some clones in this sample may be carry-over from other donors' samples. The CDR3 DNA is TGTGCCAGCAGGGCAGGGATCTTGGAGACCCAGTACTTC. Amino acid sequence: CASRAGILETQYF.